Below are 3 T cell receptor beta chains sequenced from a single sample in a study of breast tumors, draining lymph nodes, adjacent tissues. Axillary draining lymph nodes of breast cancer patients supplied the node samples. One entry per CDR3 protein results from TCRdb running MiXCR on the multiplex PCR reads. Altogether hundreds of thousands of distinct CDR3 sequences are present, 32% being singletons, with the ten largest covering about 1.4%. The sample consisted of axillary lymph node tissue. Every receptor here comes from a female donor with breast cancer. Some clones in this sample may be carry-over from other donors' samples.

The chain has TRBV7-6 and TRBJ1-4; D call uncertain. The CDR3 has 16 amino acids. Germline V gene lookup returns CDR1 SGHVS and CDR2 FNYEAQ. Trimming cost V 6 bases and J 5 bases, with 19 bases left between them. The CDR3, as DNA: TGTGCCAGCAGTAAAGGTGGCGGGAGTGTAAATGAAAAACTGTTTTTT. This codes for CASSKGGGSVNEKLFF.

At least ten counts were recorded for this clonotype. The rearrangement joins TRBV3-1 to TRBJ2-2; 11 nucleotides match TRBD2. Per the germline V gene, CDR1 is LGHDT and CDR2 is YNNKEL (reference sequence). V shed 4 bases and J 4 bases; nucleotides not matched to a gene: 5. This CDR3 spans 16 amino acids. CDR3 loop: CASSPLAGVGTGELFF. In nucleotides, the CDR3 is TGTGCCAGCAGCCCACTAGCGGGAGTTGGCACCGGGGAGCTGTTTTTT.

This chain joins TRBV20-1 and TRBJ2-6; 10 bases are shared with TRBD2. V shed 0 bases, J shed 3 bases, and the junction held 11 bases outside the gene matches. The CDR3 runs to 19 residues. From germline, CDR1 is DFQATT and CDR2 SNEGSKA (reference sequence). In DNA form, the CDR3 reads TGCAGTGCTAGAGATCGGCTAGCGGGAGACCCAGGTGGGGCCAACGTCCTGACTTTC. This encodes CSARDRLAGDPGGANVLTF.